This TCR beta chain was recovered during a study of blood T cell repertoires in COVID-19 (dated by TCRdb to 2020 to 2022). For the study in its entirety: Samples covering the acute and convalescent phases of COVID-19 were provided by collaborators in the United States, Italy and Spain. The material from the prospective study consisted of cDNA or gDNA derived from T cells, B-cell-depleted T cells, or PBMCs. Subjects who had been exposed to COVID-19, were actively infected with it, or had recovered from it provided the deeply sampled blood TCRbeta repertoires that made up the dataset. The repertoires were released in a freely available public database meant as a resource for research on the immune response to SARS-CoV-2. Samples were obtained from the ongoing ImmuneRACE study (first 160 participants) and from over 1,000 subjects provided by 6 global collaborators. The sample metadata nearly always contained a de-identified subject ID, COVID-19 status, age in years and sex. Where HLA class I and class II types were available, the types were taken from metadata supplied by the sample provider, not from assay-based typing.

Overall results and qualifications from the work: How much clinical and demographic metadata was included differed by source and by participant, and the metadata was provided uncurated.

Concerning this clone itself: What this receptor recognizes is not known. Base qualities were left out, and no much larger clone turns up one base away.

TCRbeta CDR3 regions were amplified from genomic DNA by means of the immunoSEQ Assay, a bias-controlled multiplex PCR. The authors' pipeline ran thus. Nucleated cell counts per sample were estimated from amplification of reference gene primers within the assay. To quantify the absolute abundance of each unique TCRbeta CDR3 rearrangement, sequence reads were collapsed and filtered. For each sample, productive Simpson clonality was calculated by taking the square root of Simpson's diversity index across productive rearrangements. TCRdb stores this immuneACCESS table with in-frame sequences only. Part of the clones is absent; in the studies checked, under half of the shortfall reflects unresolved V genes, and no reason is known for the rest. The V and J calls and clone size are taken from that table; D and trimming were inferred from the DNA. The table for this sample lists about 350,000 clones; roughly nine tenths of them were counted only once. More than 0.9% of the sample rests with the top ten.

The CDR3 covers 14 residues, taking in both the cysteine and the phenylalanine. The entry retains the CDR3 DNA only, 42 bases that are in frame from base 1. According to the germline V gene (reference sequence), CDR1 reads SGHKS and CDR2 reads YYEKEE. Trimming leaves V shorter by 2 bases and J shorter by 6 bases, with the junction holding 3 bases beyond the gene matches. In the prospective study, participants were roughly 18 to 100 years old, resided in under 30 geographic areas of the United States, and were enrolled through a virtual design. To assign participants to cohorts, the prospective study relied on clinical history that participants themselves reported in a screening survey and a study questionnaire. ImmuneRACE Cohort 3 recovered participants were defined by two consecutive negative NP/OP PCR tests, healthcare professional clearance, or symptom resolution. In the prospective study, mobile phlebotomists collected whole blood, serum and a nasopharyngeal or oropharyngeal swab from each participant. Prospective study participants could optionally give additional blood draws and questionnaires over an approximately 2-month period. Blood samples from the prospective study were shipped frozen or at room temperature prior to DNA extraction.

Sequencing used PBMCs or T cells enriched from blood (not recorded which). The sequence was obtained from a woman aged 25 to 45 who had recovered from COVID-19. The sequence links TRBV5-5 to TRBJ1-4; TRBD1 agrees with 8 junctional bases. Here is the DNA: TGTGCCAGCAGCTTCACAGGGGGGGATGAAAAACTGTTTTTT. The translation is CASSFTGGDEKLFF.